The 3 T cell receptor beta chains presented below share a single source sample, sequenced in a study of blood T cell repertoires in COVID-19 (dated by TCRdb to about 2020). Library preparation was by the immunoSEQ multiplex PCR assay. TCRdb's version of the immuneACCESS table is confined to in-frame rearrangements and falls short of the full clone set. An unresolved V gene accounts for under half of the shortfall where checked; the remainder is of unknown origin. This sample gives tens of thousands of clones in total; around 83% of them show up just once. Jointly, the top ten make up about 5% of the sample. The sample consisted of peripheral blood. All receptors derive from a man in his fifties with active COVID-19.

This chain connects TRBV5-6 to TRBJ2-7; the D gene is possibly TRBD1 (6 bases). Germline CDR1 reads SGHDT; CDR2 reads YYEEEE. Trimming took 0 bases from V and 3 from J, leaving 7 bases between them. This CDR3 spans 13 amino acids. The CDR3 bases are TGTGCCAGCAGCTTGGGAGGGGGCTACGAGCAGTACTTC. It specifies CASSLGGGYEQYF.

CDR3: CATSDWGLDDNEQFF. CDR3 in DNA: TGTGCCACCAGTGATTGGGGACTGGACGACAATGAGCAGTTCTTC. The chain uses TRBV24-1 and TRBJ2-1, with D tentatively TRBD2 (6 bases). Germline CDR1 KGHDR, CDR2 SFDVKD. With 2 bases removed from V and 5 bases from J, the gap between germline ends came to 12 bases. The CDR3 contains 15 residues.

The genes are TRBV19 and TRBJ2-1; D is possibly TRBD2 (6 bases). Germline CDR1 LNHDA, CDR2 SQIVND (reference sequence). V was clipped by 6 bases and J by 3 bases, with 9 bases between them. This CDR3 is built from 13 residues. CDR3 coding DNA: TGTGCCAGTAGCGGGAGAGGCTACAATGAGCAGTTCTTC. Translation gives CASSGRGYNEQFF.